The sequence of this T cell receptor beta chain was determined in a study of T cells in narcolepsy (dated by TCRdb to the late 2010s). With respect to the entire study: Patients with narcolepsy type 1 or type 2 (NT1, NT2) and healthy control donors were enrolled in the study. The study used TCR Vbeta sequencing to track clonotypes in blood and CSF while looking for autoreactive T cells in narcolepsy patients that target self-antigens of hypocretin neurons (hypocretin, TRIB2).

Preparation of the library involved the immunoSEQ multiplex PCR assay. TCRdb retrieved this table from immuneACCESS and kept in-frame rearrangements only. Not all clones are present; in checked studies, unresolved V genes account for under half, and no reason is known for the remainder. The sample yields 30,000 to 35,000 clones; 75% to 90% were counted once. The ten biggest clones cover about 0.95% of the sample. The paper as a whole reports these results and caveats: Autoreactive clonotypes were reported to be detected serially in the blood of the same patients and of different patients, but not in the blood of healthy controls. Certain blood memory CD4+ repertoires from patients and controls had no sequences that matched autoreactive T cell clones. Patients and controls had comparable numbers of sequenced blood memory CD4+ clonotypes, averaging about 37,000 and 33,000, respectively. HCRT-specific and TRIB2-specific autoreactive clonotypes were highlighted in plots that compared CD4+ T cell clonotypes in CSF versus blood from the same patient.

For TCR Vbeta sequencing, memory CD4+ T cells were sorted ex vivo from the peripheral blood of narcolepsy patients and healthy controls. CDR1 and CDR2 (LGHNA, YSLEER) derive from the germline V gene. V loses 4 bases of germline sequence and J loses 4 bases, and the interval between the two ends is 16 bases. The CDR3 runs 16 residues from the cysteine to the phenylalanine. Just CDR3 DNA is preserved here, 48 bases in frame from base 1. As for this clone: What this receptor recognizes is not known. No much larger clone exists at a distance of one base, and base qualities are not known.

The sequencing sample was made of memory (CD45RA-) CD4+ T cells from blood. Reading the label with the study, this specimen's cell subset or site is: memory T cells sorted ex vivo from peripheral blood. This receptor chain uses TRBV4-3 and TRBJ2-2; the D gene is tentatively TRBD1 or TRBD2, each matching 5 bases. The sequence was obtained from a human donor in good health. The CDR3 sequence is CASSLSWGWGTGELFF. At the DNA level, the sequence is TGCGCCAGCAGCCTCTCGTGGGGGTGGGGCACCGGGGAGCTGTTTTTT.